These 25 T cell receptor beta chains share one sample of origin, sequenced in a study of control samples from healthy donors and cancer patients. Clones were sequenced by immunoSEQ multiplex PCR, and TCRdb holds only the in-frame ones, with some missing. The table has around 90,000 clones, around nine tenths seen once. Source material: blood. Every receptor here comes from a man aged 25-40 years in good health.

The chain combines TRBV24-1 with TRBJ2-2; 7 bases match TRBD1. This CDR3 comprises 19 residues. Germline CDR1 KGHDR, CDR2 SFDVKD. After removal of 3 bases from V and 4 bases from J, the junction contained 16 bases not matched to a gene. CDR3 in DNA: TGTGCCACCAGTGATATCGACAGGGTCCAATCCTTATCCACCGGGGAGCTGTTTTTT. Encoded protein: CATSDIDRVQSLSTGELFF.

The rearrangement links TRBV7-9 to TRBJ2-1; D is perhaps TRBD1 (5 bases). Germline assignment: CDR1 SEHNR and CDR2 FQNEAQ (reference sequence). V was shortened by 7 bases and J by 7 bases, with 17 bases between the two germline ends. This CDR3 has 14 amino acids. The CDR3 loop reads CASTLQGAGNEQFF. DNA of the CDR3: TGTGCCAGCACCTTGCAGGGTGCCGGGAATGAGCAGTTCTTC.

In its sample, this clone was seen a few times. The gene calls are TRBV7-2 and TRBJ1-2; no firm D call. The CDR3 runs to 12 residues. The germline V and J ends were trimmed by 3 bases and 4 bases, with 6 bases remaining between them. Germline CDR1 is SGHTA and CDR2 is FQGNSA. The CDR3, as DNA: TGTGCCAGCAGCTTGACGGTCTATGGCTACACCTTC. This gives the protein CASSLTVYGYTF.

The genes are TRBV27 and TRBJ2-1; TRBD2 matches 11 bases. The CDR3 totals 16 residues. Germline V gene data show CDR1 as MNHEY and CDR2 as SMNVEV (reference sequence). The V gene end was trimmed by 8 bases and the J gene end by 10 bases; junction bases not matched to a gene: 16. CDR3 loop: CASRPDSGGARREQFF. In DNA, the CDR3 is TGTGCCAGCCGCCCCGATAGCGGGGGGGCCCGGCGGGAGCAGTTCTTC.

This clone was seen many times. The rearrangement uses TRBV2 and TRBJ1-3, with 8 bases aligning to TRBD1. Germline V gene lookup returns CDR1 SNHLY and CDR2 FYNNEI. V shed 6 bases, J shed 1 base, and the junction held 5 bases outside the gene matches. CDR3 length: 15 residues. The CDR3 reads CASRGRTGSGNTIYF. CDR3 sequence (DNA): TGTGCCAGCAGGGGACGGACAGGGTCTGGAAACACCATATATTTT.

Only a few counts were recorded for this clone. This chain uses TRBV9 with TRBJ2-7; TRBD2 agrees at 10 bases. Germline values: CDR1 SGDLS, CDR2 YYNGEE. This CDR3 is built from 16 residues. The trim removed 3 bases at V and 3 bases at J, leaving 9 bases unmatched. CDR3 sequence (DNA): TGTGCCAGCAGCGCATCCGGGACTAGCGCTTACTACGAGCAGTACTTC. Translated, it gives CASSASGTSAYYEQYF.

This clone has a single count. V usage is TRBV28 and J usage is TRBJ2-7; no reliable D call. The V gene's germline CDR1 is MDHEN and CDR2 SYDVKM. There are 12 residues in the CDR3. V shed 3 bases and J shed 4 bases, with 7 bases lying between them. CDR3 in DNA: TGTGCCAGCAGTTTCGCCCGTTACGAGCAGTACTTC. Its translation: CASSFARYEQYF. Variable domain in full (rest from reference TRBV28 and TRBJ2-7): DVKVTQSSRYLVKRTGEKVFLECVQDMDHENMFWYRQDPGLGLRLIYFSYDVKMKEKGDIPEGYSVSREKKERFSLILESASTNQTSMYLCASSFARYEQYFGPGTRLTVT.

The V and J genes are TRBV7-3 and TRBJ2-1, with D possibly TRBD1 on 5 matching bases. Germline values: CDR1 SGHTA, CDR2 FQGTGA. This CDR3 region has 14 residues. The V end lost 5 bases, the J end lost 0 bases, and 8 bases lay between the germline ends. CDR3 coding DNA: TGTGCCAGCAGCCCCGACAGCTCCTACAATGAGCAGTTCTTC. Amino acids: CASSPDSSYNEQFF.

This chain joins TRBV6-5 and TRBJ2-1, with 12 bases identical to TRBD2. This CDR3 contains 15 residues. V was pared by 6 bases and J by 7 bases, with 7 bases of the junction left unmatched. Germline V gene sequence: CDR1 MNHEY, CDR2 SVGAGI. This CDR3 is CASRQLAGGRNEQFF. Here the CDR3 DNA reads TGTGCCAGCAGACAACTAGCGGGGGGCCGAAATGAGCAGTTCTTC.

The chain has TRBV9 and TRBJ2-3; D is unresolved. CDR1 is SGDLS, CDR2 YYNGEE, per germline. The CDR3 covers 16 residues. V lost 4 bases and J 2 bases, leaving 17 bases between the germline ends. The DNA of the CDR3 is TGTGCCAGCAGCTTACCTTCTCAGGTGGCCACAGATACGCAGTATTTT. The encoded protein is CASSLPSQVATDTQYF.

The chain uses TRBV25-1 and TRBJ1-1; 7 bases agree with TRBD1. The CDR3 consists of 13 residues. The germline V gene encodes CDR1 MGHDK and CDR2 SYGVNS. With V trimmed by 6 bases and J by 11 bases, 12 bases remained unmatched. This CDR3 is CASSGQGTVEAFF. For the CDR3, the DNA is TGTGCCAGCAGCGGTCAGGGGACAGTAGAGGCTTTCTTT. Full variable domain (rest looked up from reference TRBV25-1 and TRBJ1-1): EADIYQTPRYLVIGTGKKITLECSQTMGHDKMYWYQQDPGMELHLIHYSYGVNSTEKGDLSSESTVSRIRTEHFPLTLESARPSHTSQYLCASSGQGTVEAFFGQGTRLTVV.

The V gene is TRBV6-2 or TRBV6-3, the J gene TRBJ1-1; 8 bases are shared with TRBD1. Germline V CDR1 and CDR2: MNHEY, SVGEGT. The CDR3 totals 17 residues. J gave up 3 bases and V 5 bases, and 14 bases lay outside the gene matches. The CDR3 loop is CASSPRRTGSPYTEAFF. CDR3 DNA: TGTGCCAGCAGTCCCCGCCGGACAGGGAGCCCCTACACTGAAGCTTTCTTT.

This clone was counted once. The V gene is TRBV3-1 (or the pseudogene TRBV3-2), the J gene TRBJ2-7, with TRBD2 as a possible D gene (5 bases). The CDR3 length is 13 residues. With 4 bases removed from V and 0 bases from J, the gap between germline ends came to 7 bases. CDR1 LGHDT and CDR2 YNNKEL come from the germline V gene (reference sequence). CDR3 sequence reads: CASSPRDSYEQYV. The CDR3 coding sequence is TGTGCCAGCAGCCCTCGGGACTCCTACGAGCAGTACGTC.

The chain employs TRBV10-2 and TRBJ2-1, with D perhaps being TRBD1 or TRBD2 (5 bases each). The V gene lost 0 bases and the J gene lost 4 bases, with 10 bases spanning the gap. The CDR3 runs to 15 residues. The germline CDR1 and CDR2 sequences are WSHSY and SAAADI. CDR3 residues: CASSESGPTYNEQFF. The DNA for the CDR3 is TGCGCCAGCAGTGAGTCGGGACCAACATACAATGAGCAGTTCTTC.

This clone was detected a few times. The chain links TRBV4-1 to TRBJ2-3, with 11 bases fitting TRBD2. Germline CDR1 and CDR2: MGHRA and YSYEKL. V lost 6 bases to trimming and J lost 5 bases; unmatched junction nucleotides: 10. The CDR3 runs 16 residues. CDR3 sequence reads: CASRLISGGDGDTQYF. The CDR3 bases are TGCGCCAGCAGACTTATTAGCGGGGGGGACGGAGATACGCAGTATTTT.

This chain joins TRBV12-3 or TRBV12-4 and TRBJ2-2, with 7 bases that match TRBD1. This CDR3 has 13 residues. Losses at the gene ends were 7 bases for V and 8 bases for J; bases not matched to a gene: 7. The CDR3 sequence: CASTVTGDGELFF. CDR3 coding DNA: TGTGCCAGCACCGTCACAGGGGATGGGGAGCTGTTTTTT.

The chain couples TRBV24-1 to TRBJ2-5, with 13 bases that match TRBD2. Germline V lookup: CDR1 KGHDR, CDR2 SFDVKD. The CDR3 totals 19 residues. Germline trimming cut 5 bases from V and 0 bases from J; bases unmatched to any gene: 11. CDR3 DNA sequence: TGTGCCACCAGTGGGCCCGCCGGGACTAGCGGGGTGTACCAAGAGACCCAGTACTTC. This sequence encodes CATSGPAGTSGVYQETQYF.

V and J are TRBV3-1 (or the pseudogene TRBV3-2) and TRBJ2-1; 7 bases line up with TRBD1. CDR3 length: 14 residues. J lost 4 bases, V lost 9 bases, and 9 bases had no gene match. Germline lookup yields CDR1 LGHDT and CDR2 YNNKEL (reference sequence). The CDR3 loop reads CASAPDRNYNEQFF. CDR3 bases: TGTGCCAGTGCCCCGGACAGGAATTACAATGAGCAGTTCTTC.

This clone was detected only a few times. The genes are TRBV7-9 and TRBJ1-1, with 8 bases that match TRBD1. Germline CDR1 and CDR2: SEHNR and FQNEAQ (reference sequence). The CDR3 is made up of 15 amino acids. The trim removed 4 bases at V and 1 base at J, leaving 5 bases unmatched. The CDR3, as DNA: TGTGCCAGCAGCTACCGGGACAGGCCGAACACTGAAGCTTTCTTT. It yields the protein CASSYRDRPNTEAFF.

The chain has TRBV3-1 (or the pseudogene TRBV3-2) and TRBJ1-4; D call uncertain. CDR3 length equals 12 residues. Trimming shortened V by 4 bases and J by 10 bases, and 10 bases separated the two germline ends. Germline V CDR1 and CDR2: LGHDT, YNNKEL (reference sequence). The CDR3 loop is CASSPTLGKLFF. The CDR3 DNA reads as TGTGCCAGCAGCCCCACTCTGGGAAAACTGTTTTTT.

This clone has only one observation. The chain uses TRBV14 and TRBJ1-2; D gene ambiguous. This CDR3 is built from 14 residues. The germline V gene has CDR1 SGHDN and CDR2 FVKESK. V gave up 1 base and J gave up 7 bases, with 13 bases separating them. For the CDR3, the DNA is TGTGCCAGCAGCCAAGGGACTTTAGTAAGTGGCTACACCTTC. As protein: CASSQGTLVSGYTF.

This chain joins TRBV7-9 and TRBJ1-6, with D unclear. CDR3 size: 16 residues. V was clipped by 5 bases and J by 6 bases, with 17 bases between them. From germline, CDR1 is SEHNR and CDR2 FQNEAQ (reference sequence). The CDR3 spells CASSPPLSMGNSPLHF. CDR3 DNA sequence: TGTGCCAGCAGCCCACCCCTGTCCATGGGTAATTCACCCCTCCACTTT.

The chain employs TRBV4-1 and TRBJ1-2; TRBD1 matches 9 bases. The CDR3 sequence is 16 residues long. The J segment lost 6 bases and the V segment lost 1 base, leaving 9 bases of the junction unmatched. CDR1 and CDR2 from the germline V gene are MGHRA and YSYEKL. Here the CDR3 reads CASSQVGDRAVDGYTF. In DNA form, the CDR3 reads TGCGCCAGCAGCCAAGTCGGGGACAGGGCGGTCGATGGCTACACCTTC.

In regard to this clone: Other DNA sequences in the same sample also yield this CDR3. The chain recombines TRBV7-9 with TRBJ1-1, with a possible D match to TRBD1 (6 bases). Trimming stripped 5 bases from V and 5 bases from J, with 9 bases between. CDR3 length: 12 residues. CDR1 is SEHNR and CDR2 is FQNEAQ in the germline V gene (reference sequence). The CDR3 is CASSQGGTEAFF. DNA for the CDR3: TGTGCCAGCAGCCAAGGGGGGACTGAAGCTTTCTTT.

This clone was seen a single time. The gene calls are TRBV24-1 and TRBJ2-2; D might be TRBD2 (5 bases). V lost 1 base, J lost 7 bases, and 12 bases lay in between. This CDR3 is 15 amino acids long. CDR1 is KGHDR, CDR2 SFDVKD, per germline. CDR3 bases: TGTGCCACCAGTGATTTTTCGACCCGGGGCGGGGAGCTGTTTTTT. Translating it yields CATSDFSTRGGELFF.